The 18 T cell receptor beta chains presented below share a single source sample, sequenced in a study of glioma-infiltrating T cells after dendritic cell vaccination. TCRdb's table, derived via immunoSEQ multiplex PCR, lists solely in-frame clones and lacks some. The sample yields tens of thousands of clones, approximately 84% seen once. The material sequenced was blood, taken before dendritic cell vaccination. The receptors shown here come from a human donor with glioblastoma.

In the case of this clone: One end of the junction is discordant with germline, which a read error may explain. This chain's CDR3 is CSAEQGQETQYF. DNA for the CDR3: TGCAGCGCTGAACAGGGGCAAGAGACCCAGTACTTC. The chain is built from TRBV29-1 and TRBJ2-5; 7 bases align to TRBD1. The CDR3 is made up of 12 amino acids. CDR1 is SQVTM, CDR2 ANQGSEA, per germline.

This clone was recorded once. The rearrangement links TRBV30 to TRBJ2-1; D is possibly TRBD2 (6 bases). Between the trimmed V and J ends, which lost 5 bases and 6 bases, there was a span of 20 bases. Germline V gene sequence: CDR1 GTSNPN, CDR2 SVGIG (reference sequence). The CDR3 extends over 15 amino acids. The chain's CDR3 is CAWAQGTSGPNEQFF. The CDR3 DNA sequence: TGTGCCTGGGCCCAAGGGACTTCGGGGCCCAATGAGCAGTTCTTC.

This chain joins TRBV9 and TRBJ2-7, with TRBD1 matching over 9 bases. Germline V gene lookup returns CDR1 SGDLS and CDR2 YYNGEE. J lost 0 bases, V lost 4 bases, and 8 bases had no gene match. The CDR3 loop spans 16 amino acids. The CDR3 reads CASSPQGADPSYEQYF. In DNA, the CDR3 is TGTGCCAGCAGCCCACAGGGGGCAGACCCCTCCTACGAGCAGTACTTC. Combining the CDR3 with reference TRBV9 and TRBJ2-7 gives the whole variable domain DSGVTQTPKHLITATGQRVTLRCSPRSGDLSVYWYQQSLDQGLQFLIQYYNGEERAKGNILERFSAQQFPDLHSELNLSSLELGDSALYFCASSPQGADPSYEQYFGPGTRLTVT.

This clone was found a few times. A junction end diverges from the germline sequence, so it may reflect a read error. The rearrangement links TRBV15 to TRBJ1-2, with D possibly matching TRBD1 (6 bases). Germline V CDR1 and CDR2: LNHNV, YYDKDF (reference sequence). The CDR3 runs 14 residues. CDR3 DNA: TGTGCCACCAGCAGAGATAGGGGGATAGAGGGTCCTATCTTC. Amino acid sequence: CATSRDRGIEGPIF.

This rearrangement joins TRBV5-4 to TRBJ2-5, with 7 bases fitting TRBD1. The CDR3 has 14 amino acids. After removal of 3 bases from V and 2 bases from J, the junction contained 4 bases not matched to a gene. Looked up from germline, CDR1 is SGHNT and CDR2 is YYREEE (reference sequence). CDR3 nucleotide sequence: TGTGCCAGCAGCTACTACAGGGGTCAAGAGACCCAGTACTTC. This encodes CASSYYRGQETQYF.

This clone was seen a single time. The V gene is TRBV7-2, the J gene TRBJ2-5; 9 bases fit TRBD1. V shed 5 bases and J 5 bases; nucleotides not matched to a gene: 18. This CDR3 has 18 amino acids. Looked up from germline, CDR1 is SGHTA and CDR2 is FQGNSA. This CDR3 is CASSPSPTSGTGWETQYF. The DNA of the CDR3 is TGTGCCAGCAGCCCGTCGCCTACCTCCGGGACAGGGTGGGAGACCCAGTACTTC.

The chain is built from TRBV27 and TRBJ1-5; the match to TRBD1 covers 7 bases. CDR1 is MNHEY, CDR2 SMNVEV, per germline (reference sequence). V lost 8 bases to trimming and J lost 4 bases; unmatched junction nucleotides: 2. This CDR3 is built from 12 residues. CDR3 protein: CASWTGNQPQHF. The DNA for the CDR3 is TGTGCCAGCTGGACAGGAAATCAGCCCCAGCATTTT.

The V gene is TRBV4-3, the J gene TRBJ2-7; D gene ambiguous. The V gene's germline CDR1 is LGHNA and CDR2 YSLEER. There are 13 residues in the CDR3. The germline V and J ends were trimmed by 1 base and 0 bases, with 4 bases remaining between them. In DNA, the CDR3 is TGCGCCAGCAGCCAAGGGCCCTCCTACGAGCAGTACTTC. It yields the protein CASSQGPSYEQYF.

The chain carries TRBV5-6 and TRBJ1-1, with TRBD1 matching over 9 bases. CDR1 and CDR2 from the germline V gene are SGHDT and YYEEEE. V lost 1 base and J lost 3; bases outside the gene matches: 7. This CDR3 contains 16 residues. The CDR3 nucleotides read TGTGCCAGCAGCTTGTACACAGGGGGCTTTGACACTGAAGCTTTCTTT. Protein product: CASSLYTGGFDTEAFF.

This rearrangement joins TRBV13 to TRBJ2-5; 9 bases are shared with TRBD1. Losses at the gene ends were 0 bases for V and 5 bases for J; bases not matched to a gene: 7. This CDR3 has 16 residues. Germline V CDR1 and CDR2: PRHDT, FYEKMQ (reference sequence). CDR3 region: CASSLGGGQGWETQYF. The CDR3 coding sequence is TGTGCCAGCAGCTTAGGCGGGGGACAGGGTTGGGAGACCCAGTACTTC.

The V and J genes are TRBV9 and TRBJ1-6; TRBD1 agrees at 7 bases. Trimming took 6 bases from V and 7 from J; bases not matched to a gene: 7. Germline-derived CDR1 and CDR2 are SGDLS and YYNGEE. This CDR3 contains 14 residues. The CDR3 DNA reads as TGTGCCAGCAATCCGACAGGGTGGAATTCACCCCTCCACTTT. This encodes CASNPTGWNSPLHF.

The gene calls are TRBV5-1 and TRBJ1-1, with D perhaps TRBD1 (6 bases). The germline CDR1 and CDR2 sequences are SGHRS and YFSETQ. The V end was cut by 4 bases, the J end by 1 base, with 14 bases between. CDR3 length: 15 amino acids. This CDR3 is CASSKLDRKNTEAFF. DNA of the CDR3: TGCGCCAGCAGCAAGCTAGACAGGAAGAACACTGAAGCTTTCTTT.

The CDR3 sequence is CASSPRTGNSYEQYF. The DNA for the CDR3 is TGTGCCAGCAGCCCCCGGACAGGGAACTCCTACGAGCAGTACTTC. The chain combines TRBV7-2 with TRBJ2-7; 8 bases align to TRBD1. Per the germline V gene, CDR1 is SGHTA and CDR2 is FQGNSA. After removal of 5 bases from V and 0 bases from J, the junction contained 6 bases not matched to a gene. The CDR3 extends over 15 amino acids.

CDR3 loop: CASSLGGGRRKNEKLFF. The CDR3 DNA is TGTGCCAGCAGTTTAGGGGGGGGGCGAAGGAAAAATGAAAAACTGTTTTTT. The chain combines TRBV28 with TRBJ1-4; perhaps TRBD1 as D (6 bases). The ends were cut back, 2 bases at V and 5 bases at J, with 18 bases in the middle. The CDR3 runs to 17 residues. Germline-derived CDR1 and CDR2 are MDHEN and SYDVKM.

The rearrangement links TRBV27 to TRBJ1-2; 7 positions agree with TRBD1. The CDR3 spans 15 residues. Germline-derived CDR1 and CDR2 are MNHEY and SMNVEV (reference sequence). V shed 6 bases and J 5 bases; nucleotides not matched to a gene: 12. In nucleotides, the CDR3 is TGTGCCAGCAGCCTAACTAACAGGGGTCCTTATGGCTACACCTTC. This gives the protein CASSLTNRGPYGYTF.

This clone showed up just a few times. CDR3 sequence: CASSETLGQNSPLHF. The CDR3 DNA follows: TGTGCCAGCAGTGAAACGCTGGGCCAAAATTCACCCCTCCACTTT. V gene TRBV2 combines with J gene TRBJ1-6; D uncertain. V lost 2 bases to trimming and J lost 7 bases, with 12 bases between them. The germline V gene has CDR1 SNHLY and CDR2 FYNNEI. The CDR3 spans 15 residues.

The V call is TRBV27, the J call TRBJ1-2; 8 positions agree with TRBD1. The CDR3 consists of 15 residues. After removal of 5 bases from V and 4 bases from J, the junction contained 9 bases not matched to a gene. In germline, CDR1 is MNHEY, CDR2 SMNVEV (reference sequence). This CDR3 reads CASSATGGAFYGYTF. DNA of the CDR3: TGTGCCAGCAGTGCCACAGGGGGAGCCTTCTATGGCTACACCTTC.

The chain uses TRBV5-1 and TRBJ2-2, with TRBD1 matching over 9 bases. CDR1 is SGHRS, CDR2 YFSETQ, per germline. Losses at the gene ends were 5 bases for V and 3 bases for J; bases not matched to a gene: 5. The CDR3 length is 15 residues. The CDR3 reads CASSQQGADTGELFF. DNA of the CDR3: TGCGCCAGCAGTCAACAGGGGGCGGACACCGGGGAGCTGTTTTTT.